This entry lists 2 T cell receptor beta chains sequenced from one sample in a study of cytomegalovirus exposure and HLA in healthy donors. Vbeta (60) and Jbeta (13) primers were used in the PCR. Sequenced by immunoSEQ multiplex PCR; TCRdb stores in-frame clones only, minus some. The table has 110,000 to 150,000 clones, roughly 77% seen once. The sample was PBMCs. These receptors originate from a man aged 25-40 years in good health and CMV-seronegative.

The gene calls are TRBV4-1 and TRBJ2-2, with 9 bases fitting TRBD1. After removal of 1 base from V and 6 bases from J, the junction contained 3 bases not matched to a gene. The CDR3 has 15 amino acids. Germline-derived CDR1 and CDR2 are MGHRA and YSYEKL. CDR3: CASSQGDRDSGELFF. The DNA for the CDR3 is TGCGCCAGCAGCCAAGGGGACAGGGATTCCGGGGAGCTGTTTTTT.

CDR3 sequence reads: CASGQQTGSNLYEQYF. CDR3 nucleotides: TGTGCTAGTGGTCAACAGACAGGGTCGAATCTCTACGAGCAGTACTTC. The J gene is TRBJ2-7, the V gene TRBV12-5; 7 bases agree with TRBD1. Trimming removed 5 bases from V and 3 bases from J; junction bases left unmatched: 13. The CDR3 is made up of 16 amino acids. Germline V gene lookup returns CDR1 LGHNT and CDR2 FRNRAP.